These 6 T cell receptor beta chains were all obtained from the same sample, sequenced in a study of blood T cell repertoires in COVID-19. The assay was immunoSEQ multiplex PCR, and TCRdb's table has in-frame clones only and misses some. This table holds roughly 77,000 clones, 70% to 85% found once. The specimen was peripheral blood. The receptors here all came from a man aged 60 to 69 with active or convalescent COVID-19.

This clone was recorded a few times. The rearrangement links TRBV6-5 to TRBJ2-5, with 7 bases identical to TRBD1. The CDR3 runs to 14 residues. Germline V gene lookup returns CDR1 MNHEY and CDR2 SVGAGI. The ends lost 6 bases at V and 6 bases at J; junction bases unmatched: 10. The CDR3 bases are TGTGCCAGCAGGCGATCAGGGGGTATTCAGACCCAGTACTTC. Translation gives CASRRSGGIQTQYF.

Remarks on this clone: One end of the junction fails to match germline, which may point to a read error. The V gene is TRBV3-1 (or the pseudogene TRBV3-2), the J gene TRBJ1-6, with 10 bases fitting TRBD1. Germline V CDR1 and CDR2: LGHDT, YNNKEL (reference sequence). The CDR3 totals 14 residues. For the CDR3, the DNA is TGTGCCAGCAGCCATGGGACAGGGGCACAACCCTTCCACTTT. Translating gives CASSHGTGAQPFHF.

This sequence joins TRBV19 and TRBJ1-2; D unresolved. Germline CDR1 LNHDA, CDR2 SQIVND (reference sequence). The CDR3 runs to 15 residues. The V end lost 2 bases, the J end lost 0 bases, and 10 bases lay between the germline ends. In DNA, the CDR3 is TGTGCCAGTAGTATACCAGGTGCCTCTAACTATGGCTACACCTTC. Translated: CASSIPGASNYGYTF.

The chain links TRBV30 to TRBJ1-4; tentatively, D is TRBD1 (5 bases). Germline CDR1 reads GTSNPN; CDR2 reads SVGIG (reference sequence). The CDR3 has 13 amino acids. V lost 2 bases and J lost 7, with 11 bases in between. The DNA of the CDR3 is TGTGCCTGGAGTTCCCAGGGTGGTGAAAAACTGTTTTTT. This gives the protein CAWSSQGGEKLFF.

In its sample, this clone was seen once. The CDR3, as DNA: TGTGCCAGCAGTGAATTGGTCAGGGGGCGTAATAGCAATCAGCCCCAGCATTTT. Protein product: CASSELVRGRNSNQPQHF. The chain is built from TRBV6-1 and TRBJ1-5, with 8 bases matching TRBD1. The CDR3 is made up of 18 amino acids. The germline gives CDR1 MNHNS, CDR2 SASEGT. V lost 2 bases and J lost 0; bases outside the gene matches: 9.

The chain carries TRBV7-9 and TRBJ2-1; 7 nucleotides agree with TRBD2. The V segment lost 9 bases and the J segment 4 bases; nucleotides outside the gene matches: 6. The CDR3 runs to 13 residues. CDR1 SEHNR and CDR2 FQNEAQ come from the germline V gene (reference sequence). DNA for the CDR3: TGTGCCAGTTCTATGGGGGGGTACAATGAGCAGTTCTTC. Translated: CASSMGGYNEQFF.